This TCR beta chain was found in a study of shared clonotypes between healthy human individuals (dated by TCRdb to about 2020). For context, the study as a whole: The cohort included three men and a couple of women between 18 and 49 years of age. To increase sequencing depth and limit assay-specific biases, different laboratories used diverse techniques to prepare libraries and sequence TCR repertoires. Each donor's leukapheresis produced roughly between about 0.8 and 8.9 billion PBMCs. Blood TCR repertoires of roughly five healthy adults were deeply sequenced to estimate repertoire size and the extent of clonotype sharing between individuals. For each donor, CD4 naive and CD4 memory were each run on three plates, CD8 naive on two plates, and CD8 memory on one plate. Overall study results and their limits: Sampling was restricted to blood, and TCR repertoires in tissue are likely to differ from TCR repertoires in blood. Estimated clonotype richness was generally larger for naive than for memory subsets. Based on pairwise subsampling, the degree of clonotype sharing among donors was expected to be affected by sequencing depth. Compared with non-shared clonotypes, the clonotypes found in all four sorted-subset donors had higher generation probabilities. Rarefaction of sorted-subset datasets indicated incomplete sequencing despite the large sequencing depth. Across four donors, roughly 5% of naive CD4, roughly 3.3% of naive CD8, about 2.3% of memory CD4, and about 0.4% of memory CD8 clonotypes were shared. Because the study included only a small number of donors, the genetic and exposure-history diversity represented was limited.

V is cut by 0 bases and J by 3 bases, and the space between the germline ends is 13 bases. Taken from the germline V gene, the CDR1 and CDR2 loops are SGDLS and YYNGEE. Including cysteine and phenylalanine, the CDR3 has 15 amino acids. The retained sequence is limited to the CDR3, 45 bases, with the frame set at the first base. Using the deep immunoSEQ assay, multiplex PCR amplified TCR CDR3 regions from genomic DNA. Genomic DNA extracted from each cell subset was distributed evenly over all wells of several immunoSEQ 96-well plates, and each plate served as one replicate. For sorted subsets, each replicate PCR was loaded with about 0.2 ug genomic DNA, equivalent to 25,000 to 35,000 T cell genomes. The purified libraries were quantified using a Qubit 3.0 fluorometer, sized with a Bioanalyzer 2100, and then quantified again using the KAPA Library Quantification kit. A separate single-read 150-cycle Illumina NextSeq 550 flow cell was used to sequence each immunoSEQ 96-well plate. The authors' analysis ran thus. The immunoSEQ output contained only junctional sequences without quality scores, so filtering could not match that applied to full-length reads. To assign V/J genes and CDR3, sequences were annotated using PyIR, a Python wrapper for IgBLAST v1.9, with IMGT germline references. Reads were removed for weak V/J assignments (E-value above 1e-6), missing CDR3, stop codons, out-of-frame junctions, or ambiguous translated residues. V3J clonotypes were defined as sequences sharing the same inferred V gene, J gene, and CDR3 amino acid sequence. Percentage overlap between repertoires was computed as shared unique clonotypes divided by the size of the smaller repertoire. RTK rarefaction, the Chao1 estimator, and Recon v2.1 estimates of unobserved clonotypes were used to assess repertoire richness. OLGA was used to compute generation probabilities for all TCRbeta clonotypes that the gDNA method yielded from a handful of donors. TCRdb carries this immuneACCESS record with in-frame sequences only. Its versions omit some clonotypes, under half of them owing to an unresolved V gene in the studies checked, with the rest unexplained. V and J calls plus clone size are reproduced from that table; the DNA served to infer D and trimming. This sample gives some 1 million clones in total; more than 65% of them show up just once. The ten most abundant clones make up approximately 1.5% of the sample.

Donors were healthy HIV-negative adults with no recently reported acute infections or vaccinations. Only Caucasian adults living in Nashville, Tennessee, USA were represented among the donors. CD4+ T cells were enriched by magnetic negative selection; naive cells were then positively selected on CD45RA, and the negative fraction formed the memory subset. Blood was obtained by leukapheresis, after which PBMCs were separated by Ficoll-Histopaque density gradient centrifugation and cryopreserved in liquid nitrogen vapor phase. Analytical flow cytometry was used to check the purity and quantity of each magnetically sorted T cell population. Each sorted fraction had its genomic DNA isolated and then quantified by UV absorbance on a Nanodrop 2000c. Regarding this clone: This receptor's antigen is unknown. Within one base of it there is no much larger clone, and no base qualities were kept.

The chain is assembled from TRBV9 and TRBJ2-7; the best D guess is TRBD1, with 5 bases matching. Sequencing was performed on memory CD4+ T cells sorted from blood. Sample cell subset or site, as interpreted from the label and publication: CD45RA-negative fraction. This sequence originates from a man aged 18 to 29 in good health. In nucleotides, the sequence is TGTGCCAGCAGCGTAGCTTGGCAGGGTTTCTACGAGCAGTACTTC. Protein translation: CASSVAWQGFYEQYF.